This T cell receptor (beta chain) appears in the sequencing data of a study of CD8 T cells in ankylosing spondylitis (TCRdb year 2017). Regarding the complete study: To find TCR variants linked to disease, the study profiled T cell receptor beta repertoires in ankylosing spondylitis patients and healthy donors. The whole study cohort included 85 to 120 healthy donors and 20 to 25 ankylosing spondylitis patients. Peripheral blood samples were taken, and synovial fluid was additionally collected from ankylosing spondylitis patients.

In the germline V gene, CDR1 corresponds to MNHNS and CDR2 to SASEGT. The CDR3 goes from the cysteine to the phenylalanine over 15 residues. This entry keeps only the CDR3 DNA: 45 bases, framed from base 1. Relative to germline, V is 8 bases shorter and J is 9 bases shorter, with 20 bases between their ends. Regarding this clonotype: What this receptor recognizes is not known. No quality values exist for individual bases; no much larger clone is one base distant.

Study-wide conclusions, independent of this receptor: Some TCR beta motif variants had previously been reported in synovial fluid and blood of reactive arthritis patients, which suggested common disease-initiation mechanisms. The disease-linked clones were reported as significantly enriched in matched synovial fluid samples from ankylosing spondylitis patients. A TCR beta motif of several highly homologous amino acid variants appeared characteristic of blood from ankylosing spondylitis patients. The disease-linked clones showed a CD8+ phenotype and occurred at relatively low frequencies in peripheral blood.

Sequenced on an Illumina HiSeq 2500. Quantitative 5'-RACE with molecular barcodes was used to prepare TCR beta libraries. Per the source publication's procedure: A new computational method, built on a probabilistic model of VDJ rearrangement, was used to identify disease-linked TCR variants. TCRdb reanalyzed the raw reads on its own, using fastp at Q25 for trimming and MiXCR for clone calling, and kept in-frame beta chains. Entries are consolidated by CDR3 protein sequence, retaining the most common genes and DNA. TCRdb's processing, not the study's, gives the V and J calls here. The sample profile shows approximately 200,000 distinct CDR3 sequences; 10% to 15% of them were found once. The ten largest clones add up to more than 15% of the sample.

The chain uses TRBV6-1 and TRBJ1-6; TRBD1 is a possible D gene, resting on 6 matching bases. Sequences were obtained from blood, either unsorted or a sorted T cell fraction (not recorded which). This clonotype was sampled from a male donor with ankylosing spondylitis or in good health (not recorded which). The nucleotides are TGTGCCAGCCTTCCGGGACACGAATTAGGTTCACCCCTCCACTTT. Its product reads: CASLPGHELGSPLHF.